This T cell receptor beta chain was sequenced in a study of blood T cell repertoires in COVID-19. At the level of the study: Samples taken during acute and convalescent COVID-19 were collected in the United States, Italy and Spain. Sources were T cells, B-cell-depleted T cells, or PBMCs; the material itself was cDNA or gDNA.

In the original analysis: Researchers report that nucleated cell counts were estimated from reference gene primer amplification. The repertoire was sequenced with immunoSEQ multiplex PCR; TCRdb's copy has only in-frame clones and lacks some. V and J calls and clone size come straight from that table; D and trimming were deduced from the DNA. Among roughly 130,000 clones, about 80% were seen once, and the ten largest hold 16%. V shed 3 bases, J shed 4 bases, and the junction held 3 bases outside the gene matches. Looked up from germline, CDR1 is SNHLY and CDR2 is FYNNEI. This CDR3 has 14 residues. This sequence was found in a woman aged 45-59 years with acute or convalescent COVID-19. J is TRBJ1-5 and V is TRBV2; 7 nucleotides agree with TRBD1. Sequenced: peripheral blood. The CDR3 is CASSDSGGNQPQHF. The CDR3 nucleotides are TGTGCCAGCAGTGATTCAGGGGGGAATCAGCCCCAGCATTTT.